This T cell receptor beta chain was identified during a study of response to subunit inactivated influenza vaccine. Notes on the study in general: Authors proposed each seasonal influenza vaccination draws in few new T cells.

TCRdb reprocessed the RT-PCR reads with MiXCR, giving one entry per CDR3 protein. The table records over 400,000 distinct CDR3 sequences, approximately 11% of them present only once. V lost 11 bases to trimming and J lost 10 bases, with 22 bases between them. The CDR3 is made up of 13 amino acids. This clonotype came up many times. As yet, its antigen is unknown. The sample in question was PBMCs from blood, obtained more than 35 days after vaccination. V gene TRBV12-3 or TRBV12-4 combines with J gene TRBJ2-3, with D maybe TRBD2 (6 bases). The receptor was derived from a man aged 50-60 years who received an inactivated influenza vaccine. The CDR3 DNA reads TGTGCCGCGGCTCCCGGGGGTTCGATTGCGCAGTATTTT. Its translation: CAAAPGGSIAQYF.